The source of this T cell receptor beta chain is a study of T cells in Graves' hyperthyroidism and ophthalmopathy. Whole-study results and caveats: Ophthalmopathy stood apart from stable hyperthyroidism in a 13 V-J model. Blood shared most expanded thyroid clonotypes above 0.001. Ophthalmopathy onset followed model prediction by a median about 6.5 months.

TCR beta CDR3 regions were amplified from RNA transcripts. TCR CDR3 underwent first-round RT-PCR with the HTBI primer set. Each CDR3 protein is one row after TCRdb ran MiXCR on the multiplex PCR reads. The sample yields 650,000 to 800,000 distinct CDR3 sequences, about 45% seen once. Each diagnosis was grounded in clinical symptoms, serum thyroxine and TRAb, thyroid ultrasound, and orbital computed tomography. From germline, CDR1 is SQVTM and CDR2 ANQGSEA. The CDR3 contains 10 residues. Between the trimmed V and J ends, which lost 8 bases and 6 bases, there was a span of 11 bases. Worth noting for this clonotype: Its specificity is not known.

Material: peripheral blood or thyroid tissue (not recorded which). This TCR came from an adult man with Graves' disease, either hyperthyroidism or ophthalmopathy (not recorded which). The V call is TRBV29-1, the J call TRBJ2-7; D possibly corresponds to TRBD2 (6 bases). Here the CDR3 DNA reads TGCAGCTTGGTGGGGGGCGAGCAGTACTTC. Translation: CSLVGGEQYF.